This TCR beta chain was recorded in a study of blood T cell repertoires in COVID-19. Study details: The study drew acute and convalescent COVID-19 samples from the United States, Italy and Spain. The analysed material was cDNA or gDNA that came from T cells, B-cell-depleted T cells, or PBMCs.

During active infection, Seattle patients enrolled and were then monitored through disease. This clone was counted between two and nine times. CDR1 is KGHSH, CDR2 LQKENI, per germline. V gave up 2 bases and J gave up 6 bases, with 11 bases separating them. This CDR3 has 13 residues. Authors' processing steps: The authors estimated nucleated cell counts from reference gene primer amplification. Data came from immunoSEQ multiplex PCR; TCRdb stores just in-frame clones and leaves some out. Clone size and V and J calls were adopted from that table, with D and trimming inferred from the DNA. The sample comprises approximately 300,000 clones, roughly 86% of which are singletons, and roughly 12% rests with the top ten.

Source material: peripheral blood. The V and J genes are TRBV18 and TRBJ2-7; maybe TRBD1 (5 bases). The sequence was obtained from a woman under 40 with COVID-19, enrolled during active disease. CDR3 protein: CASSPDRTGEQYF. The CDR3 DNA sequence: TGTGCCAGCTCACCAGACAGAACAGGCGAGCAGTACTTC.